The present T cell receptor (beta chain) was sequenced within a study of OX40 agonist ivuxolimab in advanced cancers. Context from the whole study: Ivuxolimab was an agonistic, fully human IgG2 monoclonal antibody directed against OX40 (CD134), a costimulatory receptor. Intravenous ivuxolimab was administered to patients every 2 weeks at six dose levels: 0.01, 0.1, 0.3, 1.5, 3 and 10 mg/kg. Among the roughly 54 dose-escalation patients, around 19 had hepatocellular carcinoma, 15 or so melanoma, 9 renal cell carcinoma and 9 head and neck cancer. The dose-escalation cohort was around 84% male with a mean age of 60 years, ranging from roughly 20 to 80. Prior anti-PD-1, anti-PD-L1 or anti-CTLA-4 therapy was permitted, and checkpoint inhibitors had been received by more than 35% of dose-escalation patients. Three dose-escalation patients achieved partial responses, one with hepatocellular carcinoma and two with cutaneous melanoma. The point of sequencing TCRbeta in the periphery was to test whether ivuxolimab changed TCR sequence diversity and drove clonal T-cell expansion. The monotherapy dose-escalation portion (N ≈ 56 patients) of the phase I ivuxolimab trial is reported in the paper. Study-wide findings and limitations: Which antigens the clonally expanded peripheral T cells were specific for was not determined. At doses of 0.1 to 3.0 mg/kg, clonal expansion of both CD4+ and CD8+ T cells in blood was seen between baseline and week 6. Low levels of normalized T-cell clonal expansion were also seen in some patients who did not respond. After ivuxolimab, CD8+ T cells had more expanded clones than CD4+ T cells on average. In the 0.1-3.0 mg/kg groups, partial responders had among the lowest normalized peripheral clonal expansion, particularly in CD8+ T cells.

Patients with a history of autoimmune disease or receiving systemic immunosuppression were excluded from the trial. Peripheral blood for TCR sequencing was collected from all dose cohorts at baseline, on cycle 4 day 1, and on cycle 7 day 1. The samples were drawn from a first-in-human, open-label, multicenter phase I dose-escalation trial of ivuxolimab. Adults with locally advanced or metastatic head and neck squamous cell, hepatocellular, melanoma or renal cell carcinoma were enrolled in the trial. CD4+ and CD8+ T cells were sorted separately from peripheral blood before TCR sequencing. Per the germline V gene (reference sequence), SGHNT is the CDR1 and YYREEE is the CDR2. The CDR3 starts with the cysteine, ends with the phenylalanine, and has 11 residues. Of all the DNA, just the CDR3 is kept, 33 bases in frame from base 1. Trimming removed 0 bases from V and 10 bases from J, leaving 6 bases between the germline ends.

Genomic DNA was extracted from sorted cells for sequencing of the TCRbeta CDR3 region. TCRbeta CDR3 regions were sequenced using the immunoSEQ Assay. TCRdb's version of the immuneACCESS table is confined to in-frame rearrangements and falls short of the full clone set. An unresolved V gene accounts for under half of the shortfall where checked; the remainder is of unknown origin. The sample table lists about 51,000 clones, about 77% of them with a count of one. The top ten constitute approximately 2% of the sample. Worth noting for this clone: The specificity of this receptor is unknown. The input lacks base qualities; no much larger clone sits a single base away.

The sequence derives from an adult with an advanced solid tumor such as melanoma, head and neck, liver or kidney cancer. The rearrangement joined TRBV5-4 to TRBJ2-3, with the D gene possibly TRBD1 or TRBD2, each one fitting 5 bases. The starting material was CD4+ or CD8+ T cells sorted from blood, obtained in a trial of the OX40 agonist ivuxolimab. The CDR3 reads as follows: CASSLGGAQYF. The DNA sequence follows: TGTGCCAGCAGCTTGGGAGGGGCGCAGTATTTT.